This T cell receptor (beta chain) emerged from a study of T cell responses to AZD1222 COVID-19 vaccine. This clone has a single count. What it recognizes is unknown. Findings of the study overall: Only after the peak T cell response were repertoires sampled. Spike-specific TCR depth and breadth grew after two AZD1222 doses.

The CDR3 consists of 16 residues. In germline, CDR1 is MNHNS, CDR2 SASEGT. The J segment lost 3 bases and the V segment lost 4 bases, leaving 10 bases of the junction unmatched. TCRdb's copy holds only in-frame clones and misses some; the assay was immunoSEQ multiplex PCR. The table records about 120,000 clones, around nine tenths of them present only once. The genes are TRBV6-1 and TRBJ2-7; 9 bases match TRBD1. This material consisted of peripheral blood, taken on day 0 of AZD1222 vaccination. The clonotype was recovered from an adult in good health. CDR3 loop: CASSVDRGWSGYEQYF. CDR3 DNA sequence: TGTGCCAGCAGTGTGGACAGGGGTTGGTCCGGCTACGAGCAGTACTTC.